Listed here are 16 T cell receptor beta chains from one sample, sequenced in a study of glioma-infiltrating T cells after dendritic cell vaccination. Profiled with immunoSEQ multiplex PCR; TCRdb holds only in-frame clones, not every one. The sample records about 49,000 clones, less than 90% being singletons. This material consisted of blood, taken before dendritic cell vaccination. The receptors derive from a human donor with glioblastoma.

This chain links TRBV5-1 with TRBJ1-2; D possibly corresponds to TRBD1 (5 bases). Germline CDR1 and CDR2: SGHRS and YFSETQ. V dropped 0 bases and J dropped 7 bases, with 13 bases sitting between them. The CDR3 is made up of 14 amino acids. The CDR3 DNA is TGCGCCAGCAGCTTGGATCGGGGGTCGGGTGGCTACACCTTC. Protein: CASSLDRGSGGYTF.

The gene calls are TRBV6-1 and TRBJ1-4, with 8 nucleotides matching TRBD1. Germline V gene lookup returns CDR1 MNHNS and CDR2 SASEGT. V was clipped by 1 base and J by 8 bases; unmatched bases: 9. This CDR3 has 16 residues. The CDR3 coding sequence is TGTGCCAGCAGTGAAGAGAAAGGACAGGGACGGGAAAAACTGTTTTTT. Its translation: CASSEEKGQGREKLFF.

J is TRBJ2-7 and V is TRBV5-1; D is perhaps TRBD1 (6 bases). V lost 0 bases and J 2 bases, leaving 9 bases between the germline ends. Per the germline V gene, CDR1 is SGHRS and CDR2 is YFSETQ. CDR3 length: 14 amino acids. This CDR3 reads CASSLVDSAYEQYF. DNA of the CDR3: TGCGCCAGCAGCTTGGTGGACAGTGCCTACGAGCAGTACTTC.

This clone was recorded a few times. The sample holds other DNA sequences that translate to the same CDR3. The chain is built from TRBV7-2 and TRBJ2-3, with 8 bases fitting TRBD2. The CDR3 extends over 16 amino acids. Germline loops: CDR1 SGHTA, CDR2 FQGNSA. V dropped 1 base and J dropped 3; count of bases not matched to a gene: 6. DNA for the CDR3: TGTGCCAGCAGCTTAGTTGGAACTAGCGGTACAGATACGCAGTATTTT. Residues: CASSLVGTSGTDTQYF.

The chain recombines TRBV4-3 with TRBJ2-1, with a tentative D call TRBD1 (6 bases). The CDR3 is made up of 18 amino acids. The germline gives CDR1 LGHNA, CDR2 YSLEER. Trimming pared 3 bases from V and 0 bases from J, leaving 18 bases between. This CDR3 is CASSHSSIDRSSYNEQFF. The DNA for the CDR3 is TGCGCCAGCAGCCACTCCTCCATTGACAGGAGCTCCTACAATGAGCAGTTCTTC.

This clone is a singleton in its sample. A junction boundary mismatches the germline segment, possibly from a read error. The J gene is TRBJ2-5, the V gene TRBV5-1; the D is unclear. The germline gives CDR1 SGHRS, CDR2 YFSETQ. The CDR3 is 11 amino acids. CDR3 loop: CASSLDEARDF. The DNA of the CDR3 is TGCGCCAGCAGCTTGGATGAGGCCCGGGACTTC.

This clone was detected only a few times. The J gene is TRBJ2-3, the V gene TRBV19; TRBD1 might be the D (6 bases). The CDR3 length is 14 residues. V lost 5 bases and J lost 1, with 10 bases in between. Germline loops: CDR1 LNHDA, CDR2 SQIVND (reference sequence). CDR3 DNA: TGTGCCAGTAGTTACAGGGTAGGCACAGATACGCAGTATTTT. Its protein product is CASSYRVGTDTQYF.

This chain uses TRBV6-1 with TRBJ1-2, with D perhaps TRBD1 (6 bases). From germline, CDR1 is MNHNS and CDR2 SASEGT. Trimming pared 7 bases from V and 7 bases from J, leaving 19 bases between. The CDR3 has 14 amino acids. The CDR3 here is CASIRDTGNGGYTF. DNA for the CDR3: TGTGCCAGCATCCGCGATACAGGGAACGGTGGCTACACCTTC.

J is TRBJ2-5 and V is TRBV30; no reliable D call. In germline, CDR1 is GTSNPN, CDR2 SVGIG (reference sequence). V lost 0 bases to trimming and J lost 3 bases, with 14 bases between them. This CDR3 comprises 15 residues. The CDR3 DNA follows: TGTGCCTGGAGTGTACGAATCCCCAGAAAAGAGACCCAGTACTTC. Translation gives CAWSVRIPRKETQYF.

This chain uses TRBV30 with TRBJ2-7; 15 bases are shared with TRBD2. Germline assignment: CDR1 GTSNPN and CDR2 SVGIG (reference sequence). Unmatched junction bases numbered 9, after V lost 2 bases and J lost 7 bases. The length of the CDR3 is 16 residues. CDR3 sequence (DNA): TGTGCCTGGAGTCAGGGACTAGCGGGAGGTATGCGTGAGCAGTACTTC. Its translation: CAWSQGLAGGMREQYF.

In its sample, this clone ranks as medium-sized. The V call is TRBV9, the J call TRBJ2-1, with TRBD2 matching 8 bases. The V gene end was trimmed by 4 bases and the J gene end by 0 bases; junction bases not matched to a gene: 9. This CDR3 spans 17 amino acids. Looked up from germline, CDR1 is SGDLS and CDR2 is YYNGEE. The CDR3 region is CASSPGTRVGSYNEQFF. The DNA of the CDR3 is TGTGCCAGCAGCCCCGGGACTAGGGTGGGCTCCTACAATGAGCAGTTCTTC.

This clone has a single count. The CDR3 DNA reads TGTGCCAGCAGCTTTGAGGAAGAGACCCAGTACTTC. It codes for CASSFEEETQYF. The chain recombines TRBV5-6 with TRBJ2-5, with no clear D. The germline gives CDR1 SGHDT, CDR2 YYEEEE. Trimming pared 2 bases from V and 3 bases from J, leaving 5 bases between. The CDR3 length is 12 residues.

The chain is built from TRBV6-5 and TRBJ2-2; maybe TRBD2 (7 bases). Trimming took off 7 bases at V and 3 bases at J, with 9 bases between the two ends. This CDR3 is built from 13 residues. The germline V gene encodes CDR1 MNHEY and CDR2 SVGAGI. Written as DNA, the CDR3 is TGTGCCAGCACGGGGGGCTACACCGGGGAGCTGTTTTTT. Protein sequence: CASTGGYTGELFF.

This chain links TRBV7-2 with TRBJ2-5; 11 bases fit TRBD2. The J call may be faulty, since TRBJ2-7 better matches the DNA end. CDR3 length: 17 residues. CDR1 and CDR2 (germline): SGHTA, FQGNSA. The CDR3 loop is CASSTGTSGERSYEQYF. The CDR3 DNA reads TGTGCCAGCAGCACCGGGACTAGCGGAGAGAGGTCCTACGAGCAGTACTTC.

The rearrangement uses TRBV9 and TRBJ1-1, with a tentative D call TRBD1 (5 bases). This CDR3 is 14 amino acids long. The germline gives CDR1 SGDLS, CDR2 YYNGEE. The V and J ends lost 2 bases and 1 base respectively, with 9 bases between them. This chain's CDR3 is CASSVGGSNTEAFF. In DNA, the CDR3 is TGTGCCAGCAGCGTGGGGGGTTCGAACACTGAAGCTTTCTTT.

CDR3 sequence reads: CAGGVTLGETQYF. In DNA, the CDR3 is TGTGCCGGGGGGGTTACTTTGGGGGAGACCCAGTACTTC. The V and J genes are TRBV6-6 and TRBJ2-5, with 7 bases matching TRBD2. Germline CDR1 and CDR2: MNHNY and SVGAGI (reference sequence). V trimming: 11 bases; J trimming: 5 bases; junction bases outside the gene matches: 11. The CDR3 has 13 residues.